Listed below are T cell receptor beta chains from one sample, sequenced in a study of blood T cell repertoires in COVID-19. Clones were read by immunoSEQ multiplex PCR, and TCRdb kept only the in-frame ones, dropping some. The sample contains about 130,000 clones, 70% to 85% of which appear only once. The sequencing input was PBMCs or T cells enriched from blood (not recorded which). The receptors here all came from a man aged 45-65 years who had recovered from COVID-19. Each CDR3 is given with its conserved first and last residue. The order of the fields is J gene, V gene, CDR3 protein.

>TRBJ2-2|TRBV5-1
CASRPQGGAGTGELFF
>TRBJ2-1|TRBV29-1
CSAPLAGGYSSYNEQFF
>TRBJ2-7|TRBV6-2/TRBV6-3
CASSPAGGGSYEQYF
>TRBJ2-5|TRBV19
CASRGTVQETQYF
>TRBJ2-7|TRBV29-1
CSVLDRGKSYEQYF
>TRBJ2-3|TRBV7-3
CASSLGLAGTDTQYF
>TRBJ1-6|TRBV12-3/TRBV12-4
CASTLENSPLHF
>TRBJ2-3|TRBV4-3
CASSQAWTGSTDTQYF
>TRBJ1-2|TRBV5-6
CASSFRQGGYTF
>TRBJ2-3|TRBV11-3
CASSHPSGTSGGAGDTQYF
>TRBJ1-5|TRBV19
CASSGTGGNQPQHF
>TRBJ1-5|TRBV7-3
CASSLDRTPYSNQPQHF
>TRBJ1-5|TRBV7-9
CASSLGRIGPGHQPQHF
>TRBJ1-2|TRBV12-5
CASGLGTGNYGYTF
>TRBJ1-6|TRBV7-2
CASSSVTGVNSPLHF
>TRBJ1-3|TRBV30
CAWSRGQLSSGNTIYF
>TRBJ2-7|TRBV28
CASSLSNEQYF
>TRBJ2-1|TRBV7-3
CASSPTSGAPYEQFF
>TRBJ2-1|TRBV5-4
CASSPDRFNEQFF
>TRBJ2-1|TRBV10-3
CAISESMAGTYNEQFF
>TRBJ2-1|TRBV19
CASSERLTSGHNEQFF
>TRBJ2-7|TRBV7-9
CASSLVGRALEQYF
>TRBJ1-2|TRBV9
CASSFRDSVYGYTF
>TRBJ2-7|TRBV29-1
CSVGLGHATGEQYF
>TRBJ1-2|TRBV5-1
CASSGRSTGYGYTF
>TRBJ2-2|TRBV3-1/TRBV3-2
CASTTSGGGTGELFF
>TRBJ2-1|TRBV5-1
CASSGGAGSSYNEQFF
>TRBJ1-2|TRBV7-2
CASSGTQGQGATGYTF
>TRBJ1-1|TRBV27
CASSLRAGTGYTEAFF
>TRBJ1-1|TRBV2
CASMGGLGEAFF
>TRBJ1-2|TRBV14
CASSQGAGAYYGYTF
>TRBJ2-5|TRBV20-1
CSASRGIQETQYF
>TRBJ1-5|TRBV6-5
CASRTGGKNQPQHF
>TRBJ2-3|TRBV11-2
CASSSGRGAASGGGTQYF
>TRBJ1-1|TRBV2
CASRGQGAEAFF
>TRBJ2-5|TRBV15
CATQTGEDETQYF
>TRBJ2-5|TRBV7-8
CASSLEQGRQETQYF
>TRBJ2-7|TRBV2
CASSEMGTRDTPREQYF
>TRBJ2-3|TRBV7-2
CASSLVDRADTQYF
>TRBJ1-1|TRBV10-1
CASGTGGSNTEAFF
>TRBJ2-1|TRBV7-2
CASSLGTSGGRNEQFF
>TRBJ1-6|TRBV19
CASSIDLIGTGGSYNSPLHF